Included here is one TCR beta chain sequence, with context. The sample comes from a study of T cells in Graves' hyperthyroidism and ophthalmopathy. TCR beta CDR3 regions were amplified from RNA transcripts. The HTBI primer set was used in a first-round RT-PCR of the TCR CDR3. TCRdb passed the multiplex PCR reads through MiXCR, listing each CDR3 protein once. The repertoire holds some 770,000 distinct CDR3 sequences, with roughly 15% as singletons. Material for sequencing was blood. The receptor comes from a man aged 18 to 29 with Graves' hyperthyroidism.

The CDR3 DNA reads TGTGCCAGCAGCCCCGGCTGGGTCCGAGTTAGCAATCAGCCCCAGCATTTT. Translated: CASSPGWVRVSNQPQHF. The V gene is TRBV7-8, the J gene TRBJ1-5, with D unresolved. CDR3 length: 17 residues. Germline values: CDR1 SGHVS, CDR2 FQNEAQ. V shed 5 bases and J shed 0 bases, with 17 bases lying between them.